This T cell receptor beta chain was observed in a study of identical twins. Of note for this clonotype: What it binds is not known.

General study findings and limits: Models, which agreed with sharing between unrelated individuals, nonetheless underestimated the out-of-frame TCR alpha sharing seen in monozygotic twins. Part of the zero-insertion signal could reflect confounding by invariant MAIT and iNKT cells.

This CDR3 is built from 15 residues. The germline gives CDR1 DFQATT, CDR2 SNEGSKA (reference sequence). V was pared by 2 bases and J by 2 bases, with 5 bases of the junction left unmatched. A universal primer binding site was introduced by template switching. The final cDNA contained unique molecular identifiers. TCRdb itself ran the 5' RACE reads through MiXCR, one entry per CDR3 protein. The data show just under 650,000 distinct CDR3 sequences, 7% to 7.5% seen once. These data also featured in a second study, about yellow fever vaccine responses in identical twins.

The sequence was obtained from a woman aged 18 to 35 in good health. This sequence joins TRBV20-1 and TRBJ1-4, with 7 bases matching TRBD1. The sample was PBMCs. CDR3 amino acids: CSARSPGQTNEKLFF. The CDR3 bases are TGCAGTGCTAGATCGCCGGGACAGACTAATGAAAAACTGTTTTTT.